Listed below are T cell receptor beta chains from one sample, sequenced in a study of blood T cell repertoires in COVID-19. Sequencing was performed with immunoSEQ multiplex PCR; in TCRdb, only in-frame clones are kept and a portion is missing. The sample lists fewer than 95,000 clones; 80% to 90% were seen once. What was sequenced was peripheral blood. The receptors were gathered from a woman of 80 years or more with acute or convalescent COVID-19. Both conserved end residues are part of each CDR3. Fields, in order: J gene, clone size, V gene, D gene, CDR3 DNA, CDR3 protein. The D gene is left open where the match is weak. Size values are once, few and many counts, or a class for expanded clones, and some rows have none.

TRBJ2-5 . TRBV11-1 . TGTGCCAGCAGCTTAAACTGGGAGACCCAGTACTTC CASSLNWETQYF
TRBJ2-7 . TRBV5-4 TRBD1 TGTGCCAGCAGCTTAGGACAGGGTGTACTTTACGAGCAGTACTTC CASSLGQGVLYEQYF
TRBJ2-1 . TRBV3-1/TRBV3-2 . TGTGCCAGCAGCCAAGTCCCCTTCCTTCAGGCGCACCCATCCAATGAGCAGTTCTTC CASSQVPFLQAHPSNEQFF
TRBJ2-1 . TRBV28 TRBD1 TGTGCCAGCAGGTGGACAGGGAGCCATGAGCAGTTCTTC CASRWTGSHEQFF
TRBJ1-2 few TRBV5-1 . TGCGCCAGCAGCTTAGGCAGGCCTTATGGCTACACCTTC CASSLGRPYGYTF
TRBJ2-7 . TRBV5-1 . TGCGCCAGCAGCTTGTTTGCGGGGCTAATCTACGAGCAGTACTTC CASSLFAGLIYEQYF
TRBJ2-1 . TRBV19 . TGTGCCAGTAGTATAGTTGGAGGAAACAATGAGCAGTTCTTC CASSIVGGNNEQFF
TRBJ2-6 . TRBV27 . TGTGCCAGCAGGCCCGCAACAGACGGAGGCAACGTCCTGACTTTC CASRPATDGGNVLTF
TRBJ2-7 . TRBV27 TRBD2 TGTGCCAGCAGTTCTGTCGGGACTAGTCGACCCTACGAGCAGTACTTC CASSSVGTSRPYEQYF
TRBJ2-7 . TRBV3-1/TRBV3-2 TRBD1 TGTGCCAGCAGCCTTAACAGGGGTAGCGAGCAGTACTTC CASSLNRGSEQYF
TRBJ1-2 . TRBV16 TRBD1 TGTGCCAGCAGCCCCCGAGGAGGGGGCAACTATGGCTACACCTTC CASSPRGGGNYGYTF
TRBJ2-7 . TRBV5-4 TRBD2 TGTGCCAGCAGCTTGAGGATCGGCGGGGGAAGCTCCTACGAGCAGTACTTC CASSLRIGGGSSYEQYF
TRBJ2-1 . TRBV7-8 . TGTGCCAGCAGCTCCTCGTCCTACGGTACCAATGAGCAGTTCTTC CASSSSSYGTNEQFF
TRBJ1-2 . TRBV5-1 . TGCGCCAGCAGCTCGCAGGACTATACTCGGGGCTACACCTTC CASSSQDYTRGYTF
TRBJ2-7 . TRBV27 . TGTGCCAGCAGTTTAAGACTCGGGGACAAACTAAGTTACGAGCAGTACTTC CASSLRLGDKLSYEQYF
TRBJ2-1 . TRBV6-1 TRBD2 TGTGCCAGCAGTGAAAGAGCTAGCGGGGGCTCCTACAATGAGCAGTTCTTC CASSERASGGSYNEQFF
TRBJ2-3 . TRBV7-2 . TGTGCCAGCAGCTACGACACGCTCCCAGATACGCAGTATTTT CASSYDTLPDTQYF
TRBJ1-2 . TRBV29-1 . TGCAGCGTTGGACACCAGGGGAACTATGGCTACACCTTC CSVGHQGNYGYTF
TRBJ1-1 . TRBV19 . TGTGCCAGCCTTTCTGACAGGGCTTTCTTT CASLSDRAFF
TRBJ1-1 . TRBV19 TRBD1 TGTGCCAGCCCCCCGCCCGGGACAGAAAAAGCTTTCTTT CASPPPGTEKAFF
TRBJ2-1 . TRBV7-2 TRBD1 TGTGCCAGCAGAAGGGACAGAGCCTACAATGAGCAGTTCTTC CASRRDRAYNEQFF
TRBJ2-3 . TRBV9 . TGTGCCAGCAGCGACGGGTTGGCAGATACGCAGTATTTT CASSDGLADTQYF
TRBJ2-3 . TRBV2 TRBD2 TGTGCCAGCAGGCGGGAGGGGGAGGGCAGCACAGATACGCAGTATTTT CASRREGEGSTDTQYF
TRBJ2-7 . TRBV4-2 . TGTGCCAGCAGCCGCCTGGGGGCCGAGACCTACGAGCAGTACTTC CASSRLGAETYEQYF
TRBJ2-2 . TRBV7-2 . TGTGCCAGCAGCATCCTCAGGGTTACCGGGGAGCTGTTTTTT CASSILRVTGELFF
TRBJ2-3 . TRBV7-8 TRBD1 TGTGCCAGCAGCTCCCACCGGACAGGGGGCGGGGATACGCAGTATTTT CASSSHRTGGGDTQYF
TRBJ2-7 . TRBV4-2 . TGTGCCAGCAGCCAAGATTACGGCGGGGTCGTGTCCTACGAGCAGTACTTC CASSQDYGGVVSYEQYF
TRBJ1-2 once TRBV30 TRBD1 TGTGCCTGGAGTGTAGTGAGGGGGCAAGGCTACACCTTC CAWSVVRGQGYTF
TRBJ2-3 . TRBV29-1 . TGCAGCGTTCGGGGAAACACAGATACGCAGTATTTT CSVRGNTDTQYF
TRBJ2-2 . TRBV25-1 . TGTGCCAGCAGTGATTTATCCAGCACCGGGGAGCTGTTTTTT CASSDLSSTGELFF
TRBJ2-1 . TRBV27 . TGTGCCAGCAGCTATACAGGGGGGGGGTACAATGAGCAGTTCTTC CASSYTGGGYNEQFF
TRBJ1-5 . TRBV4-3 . TGCGCCAGCAGCCAAGATTTACAGCCTACTCAGCCCCAGCATTTT CASSQDLQPTQPQHF
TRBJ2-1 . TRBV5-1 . TGCGCCAGCAGCTTGGCTAGCGCGTCTAAGGAGCAGTTCTTC CASSLASASKEQFF
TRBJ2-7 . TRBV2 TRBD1 TGTGCCAGCGGGGGACAGGGTGTCCACGAGCAGTACTTC CASGGQGVHEQYF
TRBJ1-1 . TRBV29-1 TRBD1 TGCAGCGTTGGCCAGGGGGCCACTGAAGCTTTCTTT CSVGQGATEAFF
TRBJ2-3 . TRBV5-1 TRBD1 TGCGCCAGCAGCTGGGACAGGGACACAGATACGCAGTATTTT CASSWDRDTDTQYF
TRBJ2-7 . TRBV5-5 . TGTGCCAGCAGCTCTCCGGGAGCAGGATCACCGCAGTACTTC CASSSPGAGSPQYF
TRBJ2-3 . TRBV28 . TGTGCCAGCAGCCTGGAGGTGGTGGATACGCAGTATTTT CASSLEVVDTQYF
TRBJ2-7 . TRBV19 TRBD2 TGTGCCAGTAGTATGACTAGCGGGAGGAGGTACGAGCAGTACTTC CASSMTSGRRYEQYF
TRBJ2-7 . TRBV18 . TGTGCCAGCTCCCCGAGCTCCTACGAGCAGTACTTC CASSPSSYEQYF
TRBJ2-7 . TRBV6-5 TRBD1 TGTGCCAGCACTAGACAGGGAGTTGAGCAGTACTTC CASTRQGVEQYF
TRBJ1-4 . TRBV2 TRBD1 TGTGCCAGCAGGGCCGGGACAGGCGGTAATGAAAAACTGTTTTTT CASRAGTGGNEKLFF
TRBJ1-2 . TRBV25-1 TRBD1 TGTGCCAGCAGTGCACCCGCCGGGACAGGGGATGGCTATGGCTACACCTTC CASSAPAGTGDGYGYTF
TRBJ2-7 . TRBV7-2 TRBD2 TGTGCCAGCAGCTCCTTTAGCGGGGGGGCGAACTACGAGCAGTACTTC CASSSFSGGANYEQYF
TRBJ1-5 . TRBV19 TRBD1 TGTGCCAGTAGTACGGGACAGGGGGCCGGTCAGCCCCAGCATTTT CASSTGQGAGQPQHF
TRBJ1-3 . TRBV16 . TGTGCCAGCAGCCCCTATCGGGGGGCCGGAAACACCATATATTTT CASSPYRGAGNTIYF
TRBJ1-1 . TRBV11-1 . TGTGCCAGCAGCCCAGGGTGGGGGCGGAACACTGAAGCTTTCTTT CASSPGWGRNTEAFF
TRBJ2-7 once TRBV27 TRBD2 TGTGCCAGCAGTTTTAAGCCCCCGGCTAGCGGGTCTACCTACGAGCAGTACTTC CASSFKPPASGSTYEQYF
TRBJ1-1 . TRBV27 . TGTGCCAGCAGTCAAATGTGGAGTACTGAAGCTTTCTTT CASSQMWSTEAFF
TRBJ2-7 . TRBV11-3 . TGTGCCAGCAGCTTGGTTTTGGGGGGCGAGCAGTACTTC CASSLVLGGEQYF
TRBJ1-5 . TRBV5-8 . TGTGCCAGCAGCTTGGGGACAGCTTATCAGCCCCAGCATTTT CASSLGTAYQPQHF
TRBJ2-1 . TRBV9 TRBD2 TGTGCCAGCAGCGCCTCTAGCGGGAGTGTCAATGAGCAGTTCTTC CASSASSGSVNEQFF